The sequence of this T cell receptor beta chain was determined in a study of blood T cell repertoires in COVID-19. On the study more broadly: From T cells, B-cell-depleted T cells, or PBMCs came the material, which was cDNA or gDNA.

Seattle patient enrollment occurred during active infection, with longitudinal follow-up thereafter. In the study's own analysis: Cell counts per sample came from amplifying reference gene primers. This table comes from immunoSEQ multiplex PCR, and its TCRdb copy is limited to in-frame clones, with some not included. The V and J calls and clone size come from that table; D and trimming were worked out from the DNA. Found here are about 480,000 clones, 89% of them singletons; the top ten hold approximately 0.9%. The sample taken for sequencing was peripheral blood. The source is a man aged 18 to 30 with COVID-19, enrolled during active disease.

CDR3 region: CSVDRRSTLAKNIQYF. CDR3 sequence (DNA): TGCAGCGTTGACAGACGGAGTACTCTAGCCAAAAACATTCAGTACTTC. J is TRBJ2-4 and V is TRBV29-1, with no clear D. Trimming removed 3 bases from V and 0 bases from J, with 15 bases in between. The CDR3 consists of 16 residues. The germline CDR1 and CDR2 sequences are SQVTM and ANQGSEA.